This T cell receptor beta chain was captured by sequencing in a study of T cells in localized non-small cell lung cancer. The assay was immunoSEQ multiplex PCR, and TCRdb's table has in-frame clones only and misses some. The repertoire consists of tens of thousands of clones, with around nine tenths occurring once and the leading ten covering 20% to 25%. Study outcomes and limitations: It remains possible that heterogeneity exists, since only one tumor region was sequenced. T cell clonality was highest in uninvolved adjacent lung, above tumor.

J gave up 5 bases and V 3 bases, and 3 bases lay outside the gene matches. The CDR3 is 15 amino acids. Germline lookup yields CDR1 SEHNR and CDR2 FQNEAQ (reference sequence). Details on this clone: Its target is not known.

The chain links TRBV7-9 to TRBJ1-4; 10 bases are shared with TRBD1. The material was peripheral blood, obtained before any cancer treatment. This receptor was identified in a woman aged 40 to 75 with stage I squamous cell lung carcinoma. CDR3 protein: CASSLRDRGNEKLFF. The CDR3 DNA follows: TGTGCCAGCAGCTTGAGGGACAGGGGAAATGAAAAACTGTTTTTT.